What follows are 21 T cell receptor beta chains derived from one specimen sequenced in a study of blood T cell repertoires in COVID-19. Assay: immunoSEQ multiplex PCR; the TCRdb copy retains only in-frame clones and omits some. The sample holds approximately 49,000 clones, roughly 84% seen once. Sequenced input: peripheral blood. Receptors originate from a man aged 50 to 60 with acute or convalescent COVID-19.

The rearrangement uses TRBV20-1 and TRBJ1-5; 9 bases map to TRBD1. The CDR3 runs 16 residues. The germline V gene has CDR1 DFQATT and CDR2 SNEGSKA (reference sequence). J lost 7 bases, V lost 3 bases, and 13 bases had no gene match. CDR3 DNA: TGCAGTGCTAGTCCGCCGGGACAGGGTGTAAGGCAGCCCCAGCATTTT. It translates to CSASPPGQGVRQPQHF.

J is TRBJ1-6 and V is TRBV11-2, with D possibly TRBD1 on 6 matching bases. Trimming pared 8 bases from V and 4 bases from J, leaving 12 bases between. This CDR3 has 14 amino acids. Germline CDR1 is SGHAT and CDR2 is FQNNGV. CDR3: CASAQGGYNSPLHF. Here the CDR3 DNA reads TGTGCCAGCGCACAGGGCGGGTATAATTCACCCCTCCACTTT.

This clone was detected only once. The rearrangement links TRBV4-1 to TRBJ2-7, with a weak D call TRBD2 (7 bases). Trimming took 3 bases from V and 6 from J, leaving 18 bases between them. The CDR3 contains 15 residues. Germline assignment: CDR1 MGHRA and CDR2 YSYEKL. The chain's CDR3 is CASSQTPGGLREQYF. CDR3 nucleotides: TGCGCCAGCAGCCAGACGCCCGGGGGGCTTCGCGAGCAGTACTTC.

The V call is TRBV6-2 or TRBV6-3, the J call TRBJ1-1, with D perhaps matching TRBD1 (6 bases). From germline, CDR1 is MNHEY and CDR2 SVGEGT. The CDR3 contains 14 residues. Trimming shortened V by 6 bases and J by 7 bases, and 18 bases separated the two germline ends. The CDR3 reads CASRPPGQSIEAFF. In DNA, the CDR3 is TGTGCCAGCAGGCCTCCGGGACAAAGTATTGAAGCTTTCTTT.

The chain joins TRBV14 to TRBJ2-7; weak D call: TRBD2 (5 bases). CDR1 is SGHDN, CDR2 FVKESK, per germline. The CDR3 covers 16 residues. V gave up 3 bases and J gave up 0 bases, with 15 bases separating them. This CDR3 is CASSQVESLGSYEQYF. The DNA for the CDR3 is TGTGCCAGCAGCCAGGTTGAGTCACTAGGCTCCTACGAGCAGTACTTC.

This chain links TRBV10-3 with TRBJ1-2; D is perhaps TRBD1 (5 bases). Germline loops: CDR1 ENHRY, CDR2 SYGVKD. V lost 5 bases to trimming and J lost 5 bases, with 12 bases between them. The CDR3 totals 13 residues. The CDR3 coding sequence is TGTGCCATCAGTATCAGGGTAGAGTATGGCTACACCTTC. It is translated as CAISIRVEYGYTF.

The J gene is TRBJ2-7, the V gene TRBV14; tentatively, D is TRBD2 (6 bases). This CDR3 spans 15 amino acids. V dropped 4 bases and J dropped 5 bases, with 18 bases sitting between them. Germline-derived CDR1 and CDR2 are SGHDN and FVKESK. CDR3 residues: CASSPGTAAWDEQYF. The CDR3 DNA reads TGTGCCAGCAGCCCAGGGACTGCCGCTTGGGACGAGCAGTACTTC. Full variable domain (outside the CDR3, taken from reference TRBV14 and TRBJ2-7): EAGVTQFPSHSVIEKGQTVTLRCDPISGHDNLYWYRRVMGKEIKFLLHFVKESKQDESGMPNNRFLAERTGGTYSTLKVQPAELEDSGVYFCASSPGTAAWDEQYFGPGTRLTVT.

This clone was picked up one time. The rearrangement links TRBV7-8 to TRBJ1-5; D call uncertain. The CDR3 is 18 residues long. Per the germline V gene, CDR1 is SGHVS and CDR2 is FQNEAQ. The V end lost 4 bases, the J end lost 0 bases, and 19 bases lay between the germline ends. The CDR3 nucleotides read TGTGCCAGCAGCTCGGAGGGCAGATTGGGGAATAGCAATCAGCCCCAGCATTTT. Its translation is CASSSEGRLGNSNQPQHF.

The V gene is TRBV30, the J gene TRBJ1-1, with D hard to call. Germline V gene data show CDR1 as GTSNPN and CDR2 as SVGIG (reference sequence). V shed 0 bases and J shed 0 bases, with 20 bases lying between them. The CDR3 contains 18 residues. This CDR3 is CAWSVSLETPNMNTEAFF. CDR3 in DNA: TGTGCCTGGAGTGTTTCTTTAGAGACACCCAACATGAACACTGAAGCTTTCTTT.

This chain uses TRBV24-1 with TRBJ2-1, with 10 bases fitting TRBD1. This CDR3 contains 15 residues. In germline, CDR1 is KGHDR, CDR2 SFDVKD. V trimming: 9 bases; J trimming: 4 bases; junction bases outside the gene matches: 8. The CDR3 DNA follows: TGTGCCACCCTTAAAGGACAGGGGGATTACAATGAGCAGTTCTTC. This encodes CATLKGQGDYNEQFF.

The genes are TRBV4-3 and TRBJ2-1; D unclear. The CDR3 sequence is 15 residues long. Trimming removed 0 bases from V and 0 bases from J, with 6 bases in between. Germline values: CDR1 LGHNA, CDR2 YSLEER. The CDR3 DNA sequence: TGCGCCAGCAGCCAAGATTTCGGCTCCTACAATGAGCAGTTCTTC. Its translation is CASSQDFGSYNEQFF.

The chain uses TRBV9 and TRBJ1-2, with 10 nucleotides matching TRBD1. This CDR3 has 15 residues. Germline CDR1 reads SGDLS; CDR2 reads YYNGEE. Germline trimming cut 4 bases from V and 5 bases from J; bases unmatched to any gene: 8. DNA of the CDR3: TGTGCCAGCAGCCCTCACCGGGACAGGGGTTATGGCTACACCTTC. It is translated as CASSPHRDRGYGYTF.

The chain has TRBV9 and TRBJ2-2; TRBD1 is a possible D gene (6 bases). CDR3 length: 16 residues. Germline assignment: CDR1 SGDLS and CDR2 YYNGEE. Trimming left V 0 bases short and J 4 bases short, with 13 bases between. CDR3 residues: CASSVGSGVSTGELFF. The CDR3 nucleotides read TGTGCCAGCAGCGTAGGTTCAGGGGTCTCCACCGGGGAGCTGTTTTTT.

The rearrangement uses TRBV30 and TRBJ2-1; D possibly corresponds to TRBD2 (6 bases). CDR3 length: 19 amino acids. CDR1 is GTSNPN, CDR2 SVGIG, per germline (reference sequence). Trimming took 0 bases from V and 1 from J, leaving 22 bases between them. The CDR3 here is CAWSVLTAGPSKSYNEQFF. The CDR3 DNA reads TGTGCCTGGAGTGTACTTACCGCGGGACCTTCGAAGTCCTACAATGAGCAGTTCTTC.

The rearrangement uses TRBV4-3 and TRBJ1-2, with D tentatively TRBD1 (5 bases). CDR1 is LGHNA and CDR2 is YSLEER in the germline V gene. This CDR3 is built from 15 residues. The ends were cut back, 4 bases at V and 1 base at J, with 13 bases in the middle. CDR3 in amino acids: CASSRQLSLNYGYTF. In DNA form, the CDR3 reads TGCGCCAGCAGCCGACAGTTGAGCCTTAACTATGGCTACACCTTC.

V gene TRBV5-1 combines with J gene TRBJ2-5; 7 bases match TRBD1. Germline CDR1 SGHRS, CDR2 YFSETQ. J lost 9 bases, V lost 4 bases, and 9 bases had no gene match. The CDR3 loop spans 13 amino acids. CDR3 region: CASSPNDRAAQYF. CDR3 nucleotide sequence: TGCGCCAGCAGCCCTAACGACAGGGCGGCCCAGTACTTC.

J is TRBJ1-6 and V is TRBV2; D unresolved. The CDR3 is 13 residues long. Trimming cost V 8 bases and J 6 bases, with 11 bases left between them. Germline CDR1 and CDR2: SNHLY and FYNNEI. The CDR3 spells CASGRTVNSPLHF. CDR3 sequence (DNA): TGTGCCAGCGGGAGGACGGTTAATTCACCCCTCCACTTT.

CDR3 bases: TGTGCCAGCAGAAAAGGGACAGTTGGCAATCAGCCCCAGCATTTT. It codes for CASRKGTVGNQPQHF. The chain is built from TRBV2 and TRBJ1-5, with 7 bases aligning to TRBD1. CDR3 size: 15 residues. The germline gives CDR1 SNHLY, CDR2 FYNNEI. The V segment lost 6 bases and the J segment 2 bases; nucleotides outside the gene matches: 7.

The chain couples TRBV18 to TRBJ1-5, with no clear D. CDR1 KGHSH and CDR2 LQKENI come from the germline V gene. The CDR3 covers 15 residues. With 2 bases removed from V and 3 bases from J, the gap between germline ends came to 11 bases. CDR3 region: CASSPTGNFNQPQHF. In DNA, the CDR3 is TGTGCCAGCTCACCAACGGGGAATTTCAATCAGCCCCAGCATTTT.

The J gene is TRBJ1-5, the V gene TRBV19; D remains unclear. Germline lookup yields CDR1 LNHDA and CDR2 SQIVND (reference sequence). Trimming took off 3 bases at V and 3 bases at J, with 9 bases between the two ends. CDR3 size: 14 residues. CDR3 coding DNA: TGTGCCAGTAGTATTATACAGTTCAATCAGCCCCAGCATTTT. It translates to CASSIIQFNQPQHF.

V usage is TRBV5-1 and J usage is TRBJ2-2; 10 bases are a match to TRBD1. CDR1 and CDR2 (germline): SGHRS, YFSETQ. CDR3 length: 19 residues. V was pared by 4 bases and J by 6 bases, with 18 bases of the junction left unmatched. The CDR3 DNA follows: TGCGCCAGCAGCCGGGGGCGACAGGGGGCCACTATAATATCCGGGGAGCTGTTTTTT. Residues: CASSRGRQGATIISGELFF.